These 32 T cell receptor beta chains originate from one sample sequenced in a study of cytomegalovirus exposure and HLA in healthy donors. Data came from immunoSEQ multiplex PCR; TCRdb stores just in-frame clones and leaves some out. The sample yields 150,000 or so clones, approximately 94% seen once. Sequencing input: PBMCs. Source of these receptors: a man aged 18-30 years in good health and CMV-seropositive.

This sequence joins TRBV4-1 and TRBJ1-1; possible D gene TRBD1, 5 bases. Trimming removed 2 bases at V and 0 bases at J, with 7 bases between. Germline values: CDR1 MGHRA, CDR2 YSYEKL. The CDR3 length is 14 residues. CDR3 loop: CASSQLQVNTEAFF. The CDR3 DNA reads TGCGCCAGCAGCCAATTACAGGTGAACACTGAAGCTTTCTTT.

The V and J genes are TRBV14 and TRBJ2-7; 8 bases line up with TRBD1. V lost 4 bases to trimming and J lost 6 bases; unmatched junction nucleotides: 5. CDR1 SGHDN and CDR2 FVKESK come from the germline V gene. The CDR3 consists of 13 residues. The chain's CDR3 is CASSPLDRAEQYF. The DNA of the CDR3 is TGTGCCAGCAGCCCCCTGGACAGGGCCGAGCAGTACTTC. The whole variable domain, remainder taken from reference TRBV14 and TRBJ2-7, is EAGVTQFPSHSVIEKGQTVTLRCDPISGHDNLYWYRRVMGKEIKFLLHFVKESKQDESGMPNNRFLAERTGGTYSTLKVQPAELEDSGVYFCASSPLDRAEQYFGPGTRLTVT.

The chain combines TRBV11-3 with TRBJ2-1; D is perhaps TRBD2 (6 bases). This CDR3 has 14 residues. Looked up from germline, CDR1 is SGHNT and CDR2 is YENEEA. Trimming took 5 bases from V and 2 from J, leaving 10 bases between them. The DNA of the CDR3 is TGTGCCAGCAGCGACGGCGGGACCTACAATGAGCAGTTCTTC. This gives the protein CASSDGGTYNEQFF.

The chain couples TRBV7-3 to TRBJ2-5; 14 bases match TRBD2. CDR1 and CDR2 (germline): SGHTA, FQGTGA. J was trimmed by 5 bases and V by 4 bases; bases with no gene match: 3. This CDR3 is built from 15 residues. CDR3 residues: CASSSGLAGVETQYF. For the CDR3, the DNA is TGTGCCAGCAGCTCGGGACTAGCGGGAGTGGAGACCCAGTACTTC.

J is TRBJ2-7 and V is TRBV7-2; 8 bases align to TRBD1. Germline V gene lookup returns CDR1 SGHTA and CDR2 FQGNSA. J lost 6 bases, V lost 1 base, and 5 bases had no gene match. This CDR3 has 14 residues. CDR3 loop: CASSLVAGGFEQYF. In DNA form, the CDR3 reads TGTGCCAGCAGCTTAGTGGCAGGGGGCTTCGAGCAGTACTTC.

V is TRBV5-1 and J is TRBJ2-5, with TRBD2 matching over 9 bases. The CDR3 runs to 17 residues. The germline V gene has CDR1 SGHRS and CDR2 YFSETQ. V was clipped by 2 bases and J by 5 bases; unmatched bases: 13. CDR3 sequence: CASSLRPAGGFIETQYF. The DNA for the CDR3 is TGCGCCAGCAGCTTAAGGCCAGCGGGAGGCTTCATCGAGACCCAGTACTTC. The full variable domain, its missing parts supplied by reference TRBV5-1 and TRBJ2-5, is KAGVTQTPRYLIKTRGQQVTLSCSPISGHRSVSWYQQTPGQGLQFLFEYFSETQRNKGNFPGRFSGRQFSNSRSEMNVSTLELGDSALYLCASSLRPAGGFIETQYFGPGTRLLVL.

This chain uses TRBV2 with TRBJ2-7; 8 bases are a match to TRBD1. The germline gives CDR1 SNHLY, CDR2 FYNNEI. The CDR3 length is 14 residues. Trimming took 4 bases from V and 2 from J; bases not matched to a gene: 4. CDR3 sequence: CASSGTGLPYEQYF. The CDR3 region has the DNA TGTGCCAGCAGTGGGACAGGGTTGCCCTACGAGCAGTACTTC.

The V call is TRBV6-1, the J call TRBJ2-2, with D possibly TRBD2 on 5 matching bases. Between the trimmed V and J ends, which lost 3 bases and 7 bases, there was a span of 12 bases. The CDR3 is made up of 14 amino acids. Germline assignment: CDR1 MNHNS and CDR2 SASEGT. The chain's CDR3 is CASSDLAGFGELFF. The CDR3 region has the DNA TGTGCCAGCAGTGATCTTGCGGGCTTCGGGGAGCTGTTTTTT.

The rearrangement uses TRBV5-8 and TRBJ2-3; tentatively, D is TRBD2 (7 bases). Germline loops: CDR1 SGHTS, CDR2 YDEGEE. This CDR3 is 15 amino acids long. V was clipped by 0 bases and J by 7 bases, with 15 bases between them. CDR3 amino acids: CASSLGWGGVNTQYF. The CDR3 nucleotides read TGTGCCAGCAGCTTGGGGTGGGGGGGCGTGAATACGCAGTATTTT.

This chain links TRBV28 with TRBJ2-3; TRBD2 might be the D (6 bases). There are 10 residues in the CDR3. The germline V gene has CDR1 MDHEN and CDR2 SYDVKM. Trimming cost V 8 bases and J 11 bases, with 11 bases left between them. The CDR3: CASYGGRQYF. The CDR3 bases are TGTGCCAGCTATGGGGGGAGGCAGTATTTT.

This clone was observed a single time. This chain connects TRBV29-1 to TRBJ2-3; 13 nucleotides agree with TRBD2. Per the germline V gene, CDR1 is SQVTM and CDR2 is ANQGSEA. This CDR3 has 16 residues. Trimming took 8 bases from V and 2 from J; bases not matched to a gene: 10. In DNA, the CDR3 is TGCAGCACCACTCGGACTAGCGGGAGAATCACAGATACGCAGTATTTT. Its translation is CSTTRTSGRITDTQYF.

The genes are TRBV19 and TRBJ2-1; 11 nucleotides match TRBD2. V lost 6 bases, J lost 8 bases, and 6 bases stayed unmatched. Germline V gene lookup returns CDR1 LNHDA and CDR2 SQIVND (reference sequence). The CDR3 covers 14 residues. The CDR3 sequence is CASRQLAGEDEQFF. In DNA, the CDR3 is TGTGCCAGTAGGCAACTAGCGGGAGAGGATGAGCAGTTCTTC.

In DNA form, the CDR3 reads TGTGCCAGCAGTGAAATAGGGGGGGCAGAAGCTTTCTTT. It encodes CASSEIGGAEAFF. The J gene is TRBJ1-1, the V gene TRBV6-4; D may be TRBD1 (6 bases). V dropped 3 bases and J dropped 8 bases, with 13 bases sitting between them. The CDR3 contains 13 residues. From germline, CDR1 is MRHNA and CDR2 SNTAGT.

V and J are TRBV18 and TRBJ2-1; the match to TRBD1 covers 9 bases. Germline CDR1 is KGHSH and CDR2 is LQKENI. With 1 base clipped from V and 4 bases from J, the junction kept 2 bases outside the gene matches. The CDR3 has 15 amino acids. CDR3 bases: TGTGCCAGCTCACCACGGACAGGGGTATACAATGAGCAGTTCTTC. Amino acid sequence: CASSPRTGVYNEQFF.

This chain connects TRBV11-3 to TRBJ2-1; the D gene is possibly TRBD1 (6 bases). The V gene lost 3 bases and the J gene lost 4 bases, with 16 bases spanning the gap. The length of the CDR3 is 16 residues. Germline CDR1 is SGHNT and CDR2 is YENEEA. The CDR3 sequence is CASSLGFGTQYNEQFF. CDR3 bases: TGTGCCAGCAGCTTGGGATTTGGGACACAGTACAATGAGCAGTTCTTC.

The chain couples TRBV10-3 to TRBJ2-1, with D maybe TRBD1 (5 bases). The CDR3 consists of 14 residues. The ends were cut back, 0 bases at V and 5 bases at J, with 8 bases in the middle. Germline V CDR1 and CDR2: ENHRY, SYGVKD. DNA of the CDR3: TGTGCCATCAGTGAGTCGATAGGGGACAATGAGCAGTTCTTC. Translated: CAISESIGDNEQFF.

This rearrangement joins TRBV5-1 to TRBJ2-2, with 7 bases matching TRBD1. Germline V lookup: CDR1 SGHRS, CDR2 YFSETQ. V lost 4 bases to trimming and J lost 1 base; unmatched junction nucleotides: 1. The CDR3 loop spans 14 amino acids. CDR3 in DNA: TGCGCCAGCAGCAGGGGGCGGAACACCGGGGAGCTGTTTTTT. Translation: CASSRGRNTGELFF.

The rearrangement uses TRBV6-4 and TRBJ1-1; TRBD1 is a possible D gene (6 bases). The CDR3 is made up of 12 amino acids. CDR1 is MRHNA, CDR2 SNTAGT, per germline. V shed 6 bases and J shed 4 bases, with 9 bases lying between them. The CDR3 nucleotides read TGTGCCAGCAGACAGGGATCCACTGAAGCTTTCTTT. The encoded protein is CASRQGSTEAFF.

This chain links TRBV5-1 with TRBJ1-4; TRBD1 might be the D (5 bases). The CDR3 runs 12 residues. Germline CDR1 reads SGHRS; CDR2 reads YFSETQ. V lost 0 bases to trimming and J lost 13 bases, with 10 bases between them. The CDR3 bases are TGCGCCAGCAGCTTGGTGGGGGAGGGACTGTTTTTT. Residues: CASSLVGEGLFF.

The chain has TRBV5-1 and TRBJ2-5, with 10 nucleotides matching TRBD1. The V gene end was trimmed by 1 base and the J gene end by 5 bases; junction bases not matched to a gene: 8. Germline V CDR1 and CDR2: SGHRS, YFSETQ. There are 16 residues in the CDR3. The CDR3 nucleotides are TGCGCCAGCAGCTTGACCGGGACAGGGGTAGAGGAGACCCAGTACTTC. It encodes CASSLTGTGVEETQYF.

CDR3 sequence: CASSKRYDRPRYNEQFF. CDR3 DNA sequence: TGTGCCAGCAGCAAAAGGTACGATAGACCGAGGTACAATGAGCAGTTCTTC. The V call is TRBV21-1, the J call TRBJ2-1; the table calls TRBD2, which could not be checked here. TRBV21-1 is reported as a pseudogene. This CDR3 is built from 17 residues.

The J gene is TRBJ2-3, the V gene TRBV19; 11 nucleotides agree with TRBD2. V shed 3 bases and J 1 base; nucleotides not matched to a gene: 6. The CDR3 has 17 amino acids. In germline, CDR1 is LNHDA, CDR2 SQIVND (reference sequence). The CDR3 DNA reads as TGTGCCAGTAGTATGGGGCTAGCGGGAGGAGGCACAGATACGCAGTATTTT. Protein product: CASSMGLAGGGTDTQYF.

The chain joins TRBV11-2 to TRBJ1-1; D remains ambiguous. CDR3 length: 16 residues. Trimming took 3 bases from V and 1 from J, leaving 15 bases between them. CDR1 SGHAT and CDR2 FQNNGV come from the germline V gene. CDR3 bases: TGTGCCAGCAGCTTCGGTCGCGGTGGCGGGAACACTGAAGCTTTCTTT. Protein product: CASSFGRGGGNTEAFF.

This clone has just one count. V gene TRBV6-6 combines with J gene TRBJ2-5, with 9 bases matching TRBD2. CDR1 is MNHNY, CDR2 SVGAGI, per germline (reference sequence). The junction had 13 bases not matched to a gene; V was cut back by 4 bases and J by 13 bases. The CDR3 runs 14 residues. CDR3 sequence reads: CASSLAGTSTSRYF. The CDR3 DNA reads TGTGCCAGCAGTTTAGCCGGGACTAGCACCTCCCGGTACTTC.

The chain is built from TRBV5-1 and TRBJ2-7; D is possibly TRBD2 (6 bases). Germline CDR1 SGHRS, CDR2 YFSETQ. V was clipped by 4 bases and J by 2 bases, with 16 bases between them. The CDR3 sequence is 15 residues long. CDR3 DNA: TGCGCCAGCAGCCCCGGGGGTAGCGGTCCCTACGAGCAGTACTTC. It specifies CASSPGGSGPYEQYF.

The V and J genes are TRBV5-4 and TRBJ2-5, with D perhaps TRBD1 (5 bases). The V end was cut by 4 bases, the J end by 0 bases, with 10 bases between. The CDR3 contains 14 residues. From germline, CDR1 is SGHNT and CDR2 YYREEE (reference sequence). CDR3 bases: TGTGCCAGCAGCCCCAGGGTCAACCAAGAGACCCAGTACTTC. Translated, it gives CASSPRVNQETQYF.

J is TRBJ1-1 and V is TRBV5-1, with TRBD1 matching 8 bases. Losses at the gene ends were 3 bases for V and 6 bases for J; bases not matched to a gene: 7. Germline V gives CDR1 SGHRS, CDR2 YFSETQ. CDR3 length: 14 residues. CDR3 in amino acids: CASSSQGAKAEAFF. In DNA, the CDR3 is TGCGCCAGCAGCTCCCAGGGGGCGAAGGCTGAAGCTTTCTTT.

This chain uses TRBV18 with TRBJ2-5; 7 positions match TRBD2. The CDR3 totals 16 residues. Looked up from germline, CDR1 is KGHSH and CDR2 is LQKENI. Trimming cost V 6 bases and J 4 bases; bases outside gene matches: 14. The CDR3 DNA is TGTGCCAGCTCGCGACTTGGGGGAGGGCCAGGAGAGACCCAGTACTTC. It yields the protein CASSRLGGGPGETQYF.

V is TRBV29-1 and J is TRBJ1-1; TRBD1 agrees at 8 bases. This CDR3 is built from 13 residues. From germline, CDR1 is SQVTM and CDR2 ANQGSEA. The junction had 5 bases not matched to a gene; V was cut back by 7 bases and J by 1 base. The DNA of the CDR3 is TGCAGCGCTCGGGGACAGGAGAACACTGAAGCTTTCTTT. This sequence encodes CSARGQENTEAFF.

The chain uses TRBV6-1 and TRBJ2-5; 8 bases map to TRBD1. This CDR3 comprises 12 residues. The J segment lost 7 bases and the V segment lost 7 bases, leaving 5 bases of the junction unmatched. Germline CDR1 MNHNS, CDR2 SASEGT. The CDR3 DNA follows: TGTGCCAGCATAGCAGGGGGCCCGACCCAGTACTTC. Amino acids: CASIAGGPTQYF.

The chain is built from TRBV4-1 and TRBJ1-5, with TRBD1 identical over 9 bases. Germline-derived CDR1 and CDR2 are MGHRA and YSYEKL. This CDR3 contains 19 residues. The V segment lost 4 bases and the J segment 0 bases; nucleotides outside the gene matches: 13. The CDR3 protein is CASSRRPGQGDYSNQPQHF. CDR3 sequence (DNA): TGCGCCAGCAGCCGCCGGCCGGGACAGGGCGATTATAGCAATCAGCCCCAGCATTTT.

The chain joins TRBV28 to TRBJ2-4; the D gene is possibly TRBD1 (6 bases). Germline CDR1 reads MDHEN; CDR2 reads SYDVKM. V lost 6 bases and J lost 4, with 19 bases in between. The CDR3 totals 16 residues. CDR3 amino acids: CASRPYSDREKNIQYF. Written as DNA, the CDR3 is TGTGCCAGCAGACCCTATTCGGACAGAGAAAAAAACATTCAGTACTTC. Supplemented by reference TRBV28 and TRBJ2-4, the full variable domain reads DVKVTQSSRYLVKRTGEKVFLECVQDMDHENMFWYRQDPGLGLRLIYFSYDVKMKEKGDIPEGYSVSREKKERFSLILESASTNQTSMYLCASRPYSDREKNIQYFGAGTRLSVL.